Listed below are T cell receptor beta chains from one sample, sequenced in a study of blood T cells in healthy people across ages. TCRdb re-called the 5' RACE reads through MiXCR, storing one row per CDR3 protein. Among approximately 2,000,000 distinct CDR3 sequences listed, around 42% were seen once. The sequenced material came from blood. The receptors were gathered from a human donor in good health. Both conserved end residues are part of each CDR3. A D gene is named only where the DNA matches it firmly. Some rows mark clone size as missing; the rest say once, few, many or name a class of expanded clone.

D gene: NA
clone size: NA
V gene: TRBV7-2
J gene: TRBJ2-3
CDR3 protein: CASSSRRGVGGDTQYF
CDR3 DNA: TGTGCCAGCAGCTCGAGGAGGGGGGTTGGAGGGGATACGCAGTATTTT

D gene: NA
clone size: few
V gene: TRBV5-1
J gene: TRBJ2-7
CDR3 protein: CASSRGADTYEQYF
CDR3 DNA: TGCGCCAGCAGCCGGGGGGCGGATACCTACGAGCAGTACTTC

D gene: NA
clone size: NA
V gene: TRBV27
J gene: TRBJ2-3
CDR3 protein: CASSLSYSRDTQYF
CDR3 DNA: TGTGCCAGCAGTTTATCGTACAGTCGAGATACGCAGTATTTT

D gene: TRBD1
clone size: NA
V gene: TRBV4-1
J gene: TRBJ1-1
CDR3 protein: CASTDTGGTVEAFF
CDR3 DNA: TGCGCCAGCACCGATACGGGAGGGACAGTTGAAGCTTTCTTT

D gene: NA
clone size: NA
V gene: TRBV10-3
J gene: TRBJ2-3
CDR3 protein: CAIAAGWSADTQYF
CDR3 DNA: TGTGCCATCGCGGCGGGGTGGTCGGCGGATACGCAGTATTTT

D gene: NA
clone size: few
V gene: TRBV7-2
J gene: TRBJ2-4
CDR3 protein: CASSSSRLAAKNIQYF
CDR3 DNA: TGTGCCAGCAGCTCTTCACGCCTAGCGGCCAAAAACATTCAGTACTTC

D gene: NA
clone size: NA
V gene: TRBV11-1
J gene: TRBJ2-1
CDR3 protein: CASSFWEVGVNEQFF
CDR3 DNA: TGTGCCAGCAGCTTTTGGGAAGTTGGCGTCAATGAGCAGTTCTTC

D gene: TRBD2
clone size: NA
V gene: TRBV11-1
J gene: TRBJ2-1
CDR3 protein: CASSSVAGGLWNEQFF
CDR3 DNA: TGTGCCAGCAGCTCTGTAGCGGGGGGGCTCTGGAATGAGCAGTTCTTC

D gene: TRBD2
clone size: NA
V gene: TRBV7-8
J gene: TRBJ2-7
CDR3 protein: CASSLETSGSSYEQYF
CDR3 DNA: TGTGCCAGCAGCTTAGAGACTAGCGGGAGCTCCTACGAGCAGTACTTC

D gene: TRBD2
clone size: NA
V gene: TRBV7-3
J gene: TRBJ2-1
CDR3 protein: CASSFQTSVNGQFF
CDR3 DNA: TGTGCCAGCAGCTTTCAGACTAGCGTGAATGGGCAGTTCTTC

D gene: TRBD2
clone size: few
V gene: TRBV4-3
J gene: TRBJ2-1
CDR3 protein: CASSQVGLAGGLSDEQFF
CDR3 DNA: TGCGCCAGCAGCCAAGTTGGGCTAGCGGGGGGGCTGAGCGATGAGCAGTTCTTC

D gene: NA
clone size: NA
V gene: TRBV9
J gene: TRBJ2-1
CDR3 protein: CASSSWGGSFGEQFF
CDR3 DNA: TGTGCCAGCAGCTCGTGGGGGGGCAGTTTCGGTGAGCAGTTCTTC

D gene: NA
clone size: many
V gene: TRBV10-3
J gene: TRBJ2-5
CDR3 protein: CATRESSVETQYF
CDR3 DNA: TGTGCCACCAGGGAGTCAAGCGTAGAGACCCAGTACTTC

D gene: NA
clone size: NA
V gene: TRBV29-1
J gene: TRBJ1-2
CDR3 protein: CSVMGQEGYTF
CDR3 DNA: TGCAGCGTTATGGGGCAGGAGGGCTACACCTTC

D gene: NA
clone size: NA
V gene: TRBV6-6
J gene: TRBJ2-3
CDR3 protein: CASSYPTQGTDTQYF
CDR3 DNA: TGTGCCAGCAGTTACCCCACCCAAGGCACAGATACGCAGTATTTT

D gene: NA
clone size: NA
V gene: TRBV20-1
J gene: TRBJ1-4
CDR3 protein: CSAKTDSLREKLFF
CDR3 DNA: TGTAGTGCTAAAACCGACTCCCTTCGGGAAAAACTGTTTTTT

D gene: TRBD2
clone size: NA
V gene: TRBV7-2
J gene: TRBJ2-1
CDR3 protein: CASSLRWLAVNEQFF
CDR3 DNA: TGTGCCAGCAGCTTAAGGTGGCTAGCGGTCAATGAGCAGTTCTTC

D gene: NA
clone size: few
V gene: TRBV9
J gene: TRBJ1-1
CDR3 protein: CASSVDPGGRSEAFF
CDR3 DNA: TGTGCCAGCAGCGTAGACCCGGGGGGGCGAAGTGAAGCTTTCTTT

D gene: TRBD2
clone size: NA
V gene: TRBV7-2
J gene: TRBJ2-1
CDR3 protein: CASSFTSGTNEQFF
CDR3 DNA: TGTGCCAGCAGCTTCACTAGCGGGACCAATGAGCAGTTCTTC

D gene: NA
clone size: NA
V gene: TRBV7-3
J gene: TRBJ2-7
CDR3 protein: CASSLYGFTDGEQYF
CDR3 DNA: TGTGCCAGCAGCTTATATGGTTTTACAGATGGAGAGCAGTACTTC

D gene: NA
clone size: few
V gene: TRBV2
J gene: TRBJ1-1
CDR3 protein: CASSRPLINGEAFF
CDR3 DNA: TGTGCCAGCAGCCGACCGCTTATAAACGGTGAAGCTTTCTTT

D gene: TRBD1
clone size: NA
V gene: TRBV7-2
J gene: TRBJ1-2
CDR3 protein: CASSSGTGLGYTF
CDR3 DNA: TGTGCCAGCAGCTCCGGGACAGGGCTCGGCTACACCTTC

D gene: NA
clone size: NA
V gene: TRBV18
J gene: TRBJ2-3
CDR3 protein: CASSPGEGRLYF
CDR3 DNA: TGTGCCAGCTCACCGGGAGAGGGACGGCTGTATTTT

D gene: TRBD1
clone size: few
V gene: TRBV7-9
J gene: TRBJ2-4
CDR3 protein: CASSWGFDRVAKNIQYF
CDR3 DNA: TGTGCCAGCAGCTGGGGTTTCGACAGGGTCGCCAAAAACATTCAGTACTTC

D gene: NA
clone size: NA
V gene: TRBV11-2
J gene: TRBJ1-1
CDR3 protein: CASSLPATVNTEAFF
CDR3 DNA: TGTGCCAGCAGTCTCCCTGCGACAGTGAACACTGAAGCTTTCTTT

D gene: NA
clone size: NA
V gene: TRBV5-1
J gene: TRBJ2-3
CDR3 protein: CASSFTPGRDTQYF
CDR3 DNA: TGCGCCAGCAGCTTTACTCCCGGACGTGATACGCAGTATTTT

D gene: TRBD2
clone size: NA
V gene: TRBV10-3
J gene: TRBJ2-7
CDR3 protein: CAISGKTSGGPSSYEQYF
CDR3 DNA: TGTGCCATCAGTGGGAAGACTAGCGGGGGCCCAAGCTCCTACGAGCAGTACTTC

D gene: NA
clone size: NA
V gene: TRBV7-9
J gene: TRBJ1-1
CDR3 protein: CASSLAREAAEAFF
CDR3 DNA: TGTGCCAGCAGCTTAGCCAGGGAGGCCGCTGAAGCTTTCTTT

D gene: TRBD1
clone size: NA
V gene: TRBV9
J gene: TRBJ2-7
CDR3 protein: CASSVAGQIGYEQYF
CDR3 DNA: TGTGCCAGCAGCGTAGCGGGACAGATAGGCTACGAGCAGTACTTC

D gene: NA
clone size: few
V gene: TRBV2
J gene: TRBJ2-7
CDR3 protein: CASNWAGSYEQYF
CDR3 DNA: TGTGCCAGCAACTGGGCAGGATCCTACGAGCAGTACTTC

D gene: NA
clone size: NA
V gene: TRBV7-2
J gene: TRBJ2-5
CDR3 protein: CASSLRALQETQYF
CDR3 DNA: TGTGCCAGCAGCTTAAGGGCCCTCCAAGAGACCCAGTACTTC

D gene: NA
clone size: NA
V gene: TRBV5-1
J gene: TRBJ2-2
CDR3 protein: CASSPRDVGYGLGTGERFF
CDR3 DNA: TGCGCCAGCAGCCCCCGGGACGTTGGATATGGTCTAGGAACCGGGGAGCGGTTTTTT

D gene: NA
clone size: NA
V gene: TRBV11-1
J gene: TRBJ2-3
CDR3 protein: CASSLQWGVSTDTQYF
CDR3 DNA: TGTGCCAGCAGCCTACAGTGGGGGGTCAGCACAGATACGCAGTATTTT

D gene: NA
clone size: NA
V gene: TRBV6-6
J gene: TRBJ1-2
CDR3 protein: CASSYSRVDRSNYGYTF
CDR3 DNA: TGTGCCAGCAGTTACTCGAGGGTCGACCGAAGTAACTATGGCTACACCTTC

D gene: NA
clone size: NA
V gene: TRBV7-9
J gene: TRBJ1-2
CDR3 protein: CASSLEGLSGDGYTF
CDR3 DNA: TGTGCCAGCAGCTTAGAAGGCCTTTCGGGGGATGGCTACACCTTC

D gene: NA
clone size: few
V gene: TRBV7-9
J gene: TRBJ1-1
CDR3 protein: CASSPGLSEAFF
CDR3 DNA: TGTGCCAGCAGCCCAGGGTTAAGTGAAGCTTTCTTT

D gene: TRBD1
clone size: NA
V gene: TRBV20-1
J gene: TRBJ2-3
CDR3 protein: CSASAGTGDPDTQYF
CDR3 DNA: TGCAGTGCCTCCGCCGGGACAGGGGACCCAGATACGCAGTATTTT

D gene: NA
clone size: few
V gene: TRBV12-3/TRBV12-4
J gene: TRBJ2-7
CDR3 protein: CASSWGVSPDIREQYF
CDR3 DNA: TGTGCCAGCAGTTGGGGGGTCAGCCCTGATATCCGCGAGCAGTACTTC

D gene: NA
clone size: NA
V gene: TRBV12-3/TRBV12-4
J gene: TRBJ2-7
CDR3 protein: CASRGDINHEQYF
CDR3 DNA: TGTGCCAGCAGAGGGGACATCAACCACGAGCAGTACTTC

D gene: NA
clone size: NA
V gene: TRBV5-8
J gene: TRBJ2-1
CDR3 protein: CASSPYRGISYNEQFF
CDR3 DNA: TGTGCCAGCAGCCCCTACCGGGGTATCTCCTACAATGAGCAGTTCTTC

D gene: TRBD1
clone size: few
V gene: TRBV24-1
J gene: TRBJ2-1
CDR3 protein: CATSATGQGRIMSYNEQFF
CDR3 DNA: TGTGCCACCAGTGCGACGGGACAGGGTCGTATTATGTCCTACAATGAGCAGTTCTTC

D gene: NA
clone size: few
V gene: TRBV7-2
J gene: TRBJ1-2
CDR3 protein: CASSLAWGGYGYTF
CDR3 DNA: TGTGCCAGCAGCTTAGCGTGGGGGGGCTATGGCTACACCTTC

D gene: NA
clone size: NA
V gene: TRBV5-5
J gene: TRBJ1-5
CDR3 protein: CASSLRVVGGNQPQHF
CDR3 DNA: TGTGCCAGCAGCTTACGAGTCGTCGGAGGCAATCAGCCCCAGCATTTT

D gene: NA
clone size: NA
V gene: TRBV4-3
J gene: TRBJ2-5
CDR3 protein: CASSQEERTQETQYF
CDR3 DNA: TGCGCCAGCAGCCAAGAGGAGCGAACACAAGAGACCCAGTACTTC

D gene: TRBD2
clone size: few
V gene: TRBV5-1
J gene: TRBJ2-1
CDR3 protein: CASSATGTSASEQFF
CDR3 DNA: TGCGCCAGCAGCGCCACCGGGACTAGTGCTAGTGAGCAGTTCTTC

D gene: NA
clone size: NA
V gene: TRBV6-1
J gene: TRBJ1-1
CDR3 protein: CASIRRSRGHTEAFF
CDR3 DNA: TGTGCCAGCATTCGGCGGAGTAGGGGCCACACTGAAGCTTTCTTT

D gene: NA
clone size: NA
V gene: TRBV7-8
J gene: TRBJ2-6
CDR3 protein: CASSLDASPGANVLTF
CDR3 DNA: TGTGCCAGCAGCTTAGATGCGAGTCCTGGGGCCAACGTCCTGACTTTC

D gene: NA
clone size: few
V gene: TRBV7-2
J gene: TRBJ1-2
CDR3 protein: CASSLDSTLYGYTF
CDR3 DNA: TGTGCCAGCAGCTTAGACTCCACCCTCTATGGCTACACCTTC

D gene: NA
clone size: few
V gene: TRBV10-3
J gene: TRBJ1-6
CDR3 protein: CAISAGAASYNSPLHF
CDR3 DNA: TGTGCCATCAGTGCGGGGGCGGCCTCCTATAATTCACCCCTCCACTTT

D gene: TRBD1
clone size: few
V gene: TRBV29-1
J gene: TRBJ2-7
CDR3 protein: CGVEVGTGAYEQYF
CDR3 DNA: TGCGGCGTTGAAGTCGGGACAGGGGCCTACGAGCAGTACTTC

D gene: TRBD1
clone size: few
V gene: TRBV9
J gene: TRBJ2-3
CDR3 protein: CASSGIIQGSPEDTQYF
CDR3 DNA: TGTGCCAGCAGCGGAATAATACAGGGGTCGCCCGAAGATACGCAGTATTTT

D gene: TRBD2
clone size: NA
V gene: TRBV10-3
J gene: TRBJ2-3
CDR3 protein: CAISEPSGTDTQYF
CDR3 DNA: TGTGCCATCAGTGAGCCTAGCGGGACAGATACGCAGTATTTT

D gene: TRBD2
clone size: NA
V gene: TRBV20-1
J gene: TRBJ2-1
CDR3 protein: CSAHLAGTYNEQFF
CDR3 DNA: TGCAGTGCACACCTAGCGGGGACATACAATGAGCAGTTCTTC

D gene: NA
clone size: NA
V gene: TRBV5-1
J gene: TRBJ1-1
CDR3 protein: CASSLASRSKAFF
CDR3 DNA: TGCGCCAGCAGCCTTGCGAGCAGGTCAAAAGCTTTCTTT